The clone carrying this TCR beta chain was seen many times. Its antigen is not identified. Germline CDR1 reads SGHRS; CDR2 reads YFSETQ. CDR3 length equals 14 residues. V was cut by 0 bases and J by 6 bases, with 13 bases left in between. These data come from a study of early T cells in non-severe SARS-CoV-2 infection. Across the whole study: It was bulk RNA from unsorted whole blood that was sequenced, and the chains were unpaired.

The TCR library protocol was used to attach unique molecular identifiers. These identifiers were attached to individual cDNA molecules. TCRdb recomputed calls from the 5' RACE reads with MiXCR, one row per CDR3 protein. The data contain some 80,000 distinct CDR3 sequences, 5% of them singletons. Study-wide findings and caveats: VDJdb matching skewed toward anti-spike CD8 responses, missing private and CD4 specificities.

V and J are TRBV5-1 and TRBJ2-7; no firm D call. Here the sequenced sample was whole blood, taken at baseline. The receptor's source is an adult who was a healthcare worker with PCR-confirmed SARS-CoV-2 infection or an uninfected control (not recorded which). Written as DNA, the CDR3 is TGCGCCAGCAGCTTGGCAAGACTTAACCGCGAGCAGTACTTC. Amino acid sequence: CASSLARLNREQYF.